This is a list of T cell receptor beta chains from one sample in a study of regulatory T cells in long-lasting Graves disease. TCRdb itself ran the multiplex PCR reads through MiXCR, one entry per CDR3 protein. The sample contains about 660,000 distinct CDR3 sequences, about 32% of which appear only once. The source material was peripheral blood mononuclear cells (PBMCs), sampled when the disease was refractory, from a patient treated with antithyroid drugs. These receptors all stem from a female donor with Graves disease. The CDR3 runs from the conserved cysteine through the conserved F or W. A D gene is named only where the DNA matches it firmly. Size tells how often a clone was seen (once, few, many) or the class of an expanded clone, and some rows leave it out.

>.|TRBV20-1|TRBJ2-2|13|.
CSAMAGNTGELFF
TGCAGTGCTATGGCAGGAAACACCGGGGAGCTGTTTTTT
>TRBD1|TRBV6-2/TRBV6-3|TRBJ1-3|16|few
CASSYSQGAGGNTIYF
TGTGCCAGCAGTTACTCGCAGGGGGCAGGGGGAAACACCATATATTTT
>.|TRBV30|TRBJ1-1|11|few
CAGGRRTEAFF
TGTGCCGGGGGGCGGCGGACTGAAGCTTTCTTT
>.|TRBV20-1|TRBJ2-7|15|.
CSAHLRRLGNYEQYF
TGCAGTGCCCACCTGAGGCGGCTTGGAAACTACGAGCAGTACTTC
>.|TRBV7-9|TRBJ2-5|15|few
CASSLVPSGAETQYF
TGTGCCAGCAGCTTAGTCCCAAGCGGCGCCGAGACCCAGTACTTC
>.|TRBV20-1|TRBJ1-1|12|.
CSGGGMNTEAFF
TGCAGTGGGGGAGGGATGAACACTGAAGCTTTCTTT
>.|TRBV28|TRBJ1-1|10|few
CASSSGKAFF
TGTGCCAGCAGTTCAGGGAAAGCTTTCTTT
>.|TRBV7-2|TRBJ1-1|16|.
CASSHLTGGANTEAFF
TGTGCCAGCAGTCACTTGACGGGGGGGGCCAACACTGAAGCTTTCTTT
>.|TRBV6-9|TRBJ2-5|14|.
CASGYTDFQETQYF
TGTGCCAGCGGTTACACAGACTTCCAAGAGACCCAGTACTTC
>.|TRBV20-1|TRBJ1-4|13|many
CSARRNFNEKLFF
TGCAGTGCTAGACGGAACTTTAATGAAAAACTGTTTTTT
>.|TRBV7-9|TRBJ1-4|14|few
CASSSVGAGEKLFF
TGTGCCAGCAGCTCGGTGGGGGCGGGAGAAAAACTGTTTTTT
>.|TRBV6-9|TRBJ2-2|15|.
CASSYSSTNTGELFF
TGTGCCAGCAGTTACTCTTCCACGAACACCGGGGAGCTGTTTTTT
>TRBD1|TRBV6-1|TRBJ1-5|16|.
CASRMTGGSSNQPQHF
TGTGCCAGCAGGATGACAGGGGGTTCGAGCAATCAGCCCCAGCATTTT
>.|TRBV4-1|TRBJ1-1|14|.
CASSQDFGDGEAFF
TGCGCCAGCAGCCAAGATTTCGGCGACGGTGAAGCTTTCTTT